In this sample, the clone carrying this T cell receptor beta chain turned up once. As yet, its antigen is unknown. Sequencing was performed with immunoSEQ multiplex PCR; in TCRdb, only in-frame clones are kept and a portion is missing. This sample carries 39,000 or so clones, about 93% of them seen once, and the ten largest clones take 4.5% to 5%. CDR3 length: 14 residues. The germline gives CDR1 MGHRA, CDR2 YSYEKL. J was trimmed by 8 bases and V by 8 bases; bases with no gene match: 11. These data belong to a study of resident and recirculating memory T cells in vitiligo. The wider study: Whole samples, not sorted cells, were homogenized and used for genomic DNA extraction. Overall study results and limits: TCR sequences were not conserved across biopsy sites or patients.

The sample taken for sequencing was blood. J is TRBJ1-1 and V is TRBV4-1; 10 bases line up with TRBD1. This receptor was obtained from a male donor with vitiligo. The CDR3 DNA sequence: TGCGCCAGCCGCGGGGACAGGGGAGTAGCCGAAGCTTTCTTT. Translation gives CASRGDRGVAEAFF.